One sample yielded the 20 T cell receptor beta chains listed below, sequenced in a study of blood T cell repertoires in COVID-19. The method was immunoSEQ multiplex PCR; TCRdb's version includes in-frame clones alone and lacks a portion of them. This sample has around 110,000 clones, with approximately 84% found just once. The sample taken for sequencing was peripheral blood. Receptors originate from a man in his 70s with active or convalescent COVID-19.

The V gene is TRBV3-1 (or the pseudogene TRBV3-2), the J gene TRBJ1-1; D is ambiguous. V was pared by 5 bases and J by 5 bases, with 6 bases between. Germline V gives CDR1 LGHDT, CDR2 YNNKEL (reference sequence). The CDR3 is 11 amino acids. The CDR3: CASSYETEAFF. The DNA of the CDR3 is TGTGCCAGCAGCTATGAGACTGAAGCTTTCTTT.

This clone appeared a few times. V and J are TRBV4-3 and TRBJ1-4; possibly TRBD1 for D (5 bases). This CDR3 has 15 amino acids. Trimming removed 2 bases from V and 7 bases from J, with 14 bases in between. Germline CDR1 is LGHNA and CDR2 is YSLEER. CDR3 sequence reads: CASSQRDRGSEKLFF. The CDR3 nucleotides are TGCGCCAGCAGCCAAAGGGACCGCGGGAGTGAAAAACTGTTTTTT.

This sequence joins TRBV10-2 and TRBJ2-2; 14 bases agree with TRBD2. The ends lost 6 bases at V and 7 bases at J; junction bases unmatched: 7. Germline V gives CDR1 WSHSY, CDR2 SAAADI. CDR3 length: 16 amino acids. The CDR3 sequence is CASRSGTSGSFGELFF. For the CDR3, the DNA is TGCGCCAGCAGATCCGGGACTAGCGGGAGTTTCGGGGAGCTGTTTTTT.

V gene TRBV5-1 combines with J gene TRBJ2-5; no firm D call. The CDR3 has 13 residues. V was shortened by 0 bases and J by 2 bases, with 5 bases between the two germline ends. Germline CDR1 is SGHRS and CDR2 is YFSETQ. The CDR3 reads CASSLDRQETQYF. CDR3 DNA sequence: TGCGCCAGCAGCTTGGACAGACAAGAGACCCAGTACTTC.

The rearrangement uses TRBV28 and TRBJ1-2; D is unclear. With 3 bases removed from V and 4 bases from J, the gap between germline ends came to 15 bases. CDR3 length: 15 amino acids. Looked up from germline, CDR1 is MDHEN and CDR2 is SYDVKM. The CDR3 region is CASSLSLEKLYGYTF. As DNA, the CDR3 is TGTGCCAGCAGTTTGTCTCTCGAAAAACTCTATGGCTACACCTTC.

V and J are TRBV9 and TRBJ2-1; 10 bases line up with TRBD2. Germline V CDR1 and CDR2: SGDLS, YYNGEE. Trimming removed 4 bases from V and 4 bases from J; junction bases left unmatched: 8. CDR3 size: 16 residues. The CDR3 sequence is CASSRPGLAKYNEQFF. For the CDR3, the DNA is TGTGCCAGCAGCCGCCCGGGACTAGCGAAATACAATGAGCAGTTCTTC. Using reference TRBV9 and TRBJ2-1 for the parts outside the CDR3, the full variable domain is DSGVTQTPKHLITATGQRVTLRCSPRSGDLSVYWYQQSLDQGLQFLIQYYNGEERAKGNILERFSAQQFPDLHSELNLSSLELGDSALYFCASSRPGLAKYNEQFFGPGTRLTVL.

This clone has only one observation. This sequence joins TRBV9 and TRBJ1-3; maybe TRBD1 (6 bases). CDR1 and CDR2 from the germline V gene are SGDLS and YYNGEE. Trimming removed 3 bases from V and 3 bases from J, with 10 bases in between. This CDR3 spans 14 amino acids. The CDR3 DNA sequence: TGTGCCAGCAGCGGGGGGCAAAATGGAAACACCATATATTTT. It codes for CASSGGQNGNTIYF.

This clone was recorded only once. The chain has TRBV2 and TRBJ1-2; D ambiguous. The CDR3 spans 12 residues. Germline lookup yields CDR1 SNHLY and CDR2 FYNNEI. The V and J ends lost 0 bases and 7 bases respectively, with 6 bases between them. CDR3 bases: TGTGCCAGCAGTGAAGCTCTGTCTGGCTACACCTTC. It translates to CASSEALSGYTF.

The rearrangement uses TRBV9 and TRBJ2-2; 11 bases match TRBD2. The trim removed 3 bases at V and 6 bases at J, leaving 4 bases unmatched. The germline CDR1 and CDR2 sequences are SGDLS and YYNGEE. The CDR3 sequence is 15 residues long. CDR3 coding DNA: TGTGCCAGCAGCGAACTAGCGGGAGCGTCCGGGGAGCTGTTTTTT. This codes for CASSELAGASGELFF. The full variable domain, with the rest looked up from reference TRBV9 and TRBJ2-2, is DSGVTQTPKHLITATGQRVTLRCSPRSGDLSVYWYQQSLDQGLQFLIQYYNGEERAKGNILERFSAQQFPDLHSELNLSSLELGDSALYFCASSELAGASGELFFGEGSRLTVL.

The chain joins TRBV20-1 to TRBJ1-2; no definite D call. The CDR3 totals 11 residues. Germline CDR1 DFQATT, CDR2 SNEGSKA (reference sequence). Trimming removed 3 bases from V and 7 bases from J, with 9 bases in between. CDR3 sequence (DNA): TGCAGTGCTAGCAATGTTCCTGGCTACACCTTC. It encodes CSASNVPGYTF.

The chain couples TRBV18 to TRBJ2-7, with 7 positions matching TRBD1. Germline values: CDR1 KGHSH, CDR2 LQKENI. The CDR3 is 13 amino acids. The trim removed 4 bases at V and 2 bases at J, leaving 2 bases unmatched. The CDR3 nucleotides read TGTGCCAGCTCACGAGGACAGGCCTACGAGCAGTACTTC. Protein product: CASSRGQAYEQYF.

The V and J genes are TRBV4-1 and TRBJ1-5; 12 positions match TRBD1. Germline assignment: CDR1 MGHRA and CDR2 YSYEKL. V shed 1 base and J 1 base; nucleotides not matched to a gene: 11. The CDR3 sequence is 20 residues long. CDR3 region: CASSQGRTPGQGASNQPQHF. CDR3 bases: TGCGCCAGCAGCCAAGGCCGAACCCCGGGACAGGGGGCCAGCAATCAGCCCCAGCATTTT.

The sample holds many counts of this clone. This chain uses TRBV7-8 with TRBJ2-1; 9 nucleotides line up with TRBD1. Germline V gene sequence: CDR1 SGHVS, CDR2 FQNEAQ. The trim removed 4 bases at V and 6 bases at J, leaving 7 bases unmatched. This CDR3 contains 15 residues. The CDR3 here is CASSSTGTGFNEQFF. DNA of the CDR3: TGTGCCAGCAGCTCCACCGGGACAGGGTTCAATGAGCAGTTCTTC.

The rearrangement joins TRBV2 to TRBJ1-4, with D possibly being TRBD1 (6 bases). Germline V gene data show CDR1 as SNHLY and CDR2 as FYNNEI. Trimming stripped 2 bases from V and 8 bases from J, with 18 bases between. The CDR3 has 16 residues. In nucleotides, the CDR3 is TGTGCCAGCAGTGAATTTATGGCAGGGGTTGGCGAAAAACTGTTTTTT. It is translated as CASSEFMAGVGEKLFF.

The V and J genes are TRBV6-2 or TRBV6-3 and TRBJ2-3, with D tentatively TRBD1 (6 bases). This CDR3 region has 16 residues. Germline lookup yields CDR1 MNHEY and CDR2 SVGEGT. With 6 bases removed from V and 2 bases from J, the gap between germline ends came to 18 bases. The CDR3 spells CASSPAGTPYTDTQYF. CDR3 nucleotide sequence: TGTGCCAGCAGCCCCGCCGGGACACCGTACACAGATACGCAGTATTTT.

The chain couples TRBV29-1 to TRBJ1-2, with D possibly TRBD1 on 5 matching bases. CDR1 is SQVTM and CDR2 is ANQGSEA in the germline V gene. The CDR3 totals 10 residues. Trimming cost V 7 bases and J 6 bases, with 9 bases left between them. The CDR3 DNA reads TGCAGCGCTAGGGGTGATGGCTACACCTTC. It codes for CSARGDGYTF. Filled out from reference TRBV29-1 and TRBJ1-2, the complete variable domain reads SAVISQKPSRDICQRGTSLTIQCQVDSQVTMMFWYRQQPGQSLTLIATANQGSEATYESGFVIDKFPISRPNLTFSTLTVSNMSPEDSSIYLCSARGDGYTFGSGTRLTVV.

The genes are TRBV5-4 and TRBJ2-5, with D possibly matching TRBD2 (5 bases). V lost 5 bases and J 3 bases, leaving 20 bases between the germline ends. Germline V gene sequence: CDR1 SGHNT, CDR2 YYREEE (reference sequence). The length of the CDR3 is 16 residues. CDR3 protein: CASSPPGSGYKETQYF. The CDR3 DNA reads TGTGCCAGCAGTCCGCCGGGATCGGGATATAAAGAGACCCAGTACTTC.

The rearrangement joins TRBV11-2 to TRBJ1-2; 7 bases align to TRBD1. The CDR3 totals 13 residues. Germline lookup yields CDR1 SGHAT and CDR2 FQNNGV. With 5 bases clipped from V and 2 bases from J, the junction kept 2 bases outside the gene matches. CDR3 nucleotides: TGTGCCAGCAGCCGGGACAGAAACTATGGCTACACCTTC. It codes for CASSRDRNYGYTF.

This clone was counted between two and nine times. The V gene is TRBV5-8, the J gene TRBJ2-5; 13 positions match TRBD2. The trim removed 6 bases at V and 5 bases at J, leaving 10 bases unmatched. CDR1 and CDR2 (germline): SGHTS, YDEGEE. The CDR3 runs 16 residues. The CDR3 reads CASTKGTSGTGETQYF. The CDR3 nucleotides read TGTGCCAGCACCAAAGGGACTAGCGGGACTGGCGAGACCCAGTACTTC. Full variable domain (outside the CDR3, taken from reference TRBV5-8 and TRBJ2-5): EAGVTQSPTHLIKTRGQQATLRCSPISGHTSVYWYQQALGLGLQFLLWYDEGEERNRGNFPPRFSGRQFPNYSSELNVNALELEDSALYLCASTKGTSGTGETQYFGPGTRLLVL.

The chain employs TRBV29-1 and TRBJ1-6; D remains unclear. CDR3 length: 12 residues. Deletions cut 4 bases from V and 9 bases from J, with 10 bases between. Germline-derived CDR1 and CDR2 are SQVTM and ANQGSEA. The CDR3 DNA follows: TGCAGCGTTGGAGGGAACGGTTCACCCCTCCACTTT. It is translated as CSVGGNGSPLHF.